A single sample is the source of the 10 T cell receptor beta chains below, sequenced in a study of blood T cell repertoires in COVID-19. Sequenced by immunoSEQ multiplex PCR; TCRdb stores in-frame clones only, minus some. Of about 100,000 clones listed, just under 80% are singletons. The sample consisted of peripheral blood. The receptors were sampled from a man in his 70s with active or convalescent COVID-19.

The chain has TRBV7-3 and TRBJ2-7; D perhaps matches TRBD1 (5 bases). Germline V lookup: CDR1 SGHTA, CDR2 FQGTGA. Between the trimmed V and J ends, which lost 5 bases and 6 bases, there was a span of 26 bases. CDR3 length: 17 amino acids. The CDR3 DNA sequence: TGTGCCAGCAGCCTCCTGACGGACACCTCAGCCCCCGGCGAGCAGTACTTC. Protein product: CASSLLTDTSAPGEQYF. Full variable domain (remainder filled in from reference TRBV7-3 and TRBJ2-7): GAGVSQTPSNKVTEKGKYVELRCDPISGHTALYWYRQSLGQGPEFLIYFQGTGAADDSGLPNDRFFAVRPEGSVSTLKIQRTERGDSAVYLCASSLLTDTSAPGEQYFGPGTRLTVT.

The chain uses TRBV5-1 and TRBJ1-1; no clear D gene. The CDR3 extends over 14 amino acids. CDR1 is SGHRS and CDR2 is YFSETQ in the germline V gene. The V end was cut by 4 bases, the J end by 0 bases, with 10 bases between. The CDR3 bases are TGCGCCAGCAGCCTACTGGAGATGAACACTGAAGCTTTCTTT. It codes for CASSLLEMNTEAFF.

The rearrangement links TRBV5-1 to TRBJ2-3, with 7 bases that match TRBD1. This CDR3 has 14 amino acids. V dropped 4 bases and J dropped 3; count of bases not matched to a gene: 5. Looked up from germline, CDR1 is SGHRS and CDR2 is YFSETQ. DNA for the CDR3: TGCGCCAGCAGCCCCGACAGGGTTACAGATACGCAGTATTTT. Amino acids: CASSPDRVTDTQYF.

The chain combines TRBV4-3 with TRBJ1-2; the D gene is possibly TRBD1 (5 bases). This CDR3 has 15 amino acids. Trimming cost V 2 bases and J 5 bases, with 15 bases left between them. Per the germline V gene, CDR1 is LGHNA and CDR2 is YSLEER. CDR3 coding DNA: TGCGCCAGCAGCCAAACCGCGGGGGAGAGGTATGGCTACACCTTC. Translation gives CASSQTAGERYGYTF.

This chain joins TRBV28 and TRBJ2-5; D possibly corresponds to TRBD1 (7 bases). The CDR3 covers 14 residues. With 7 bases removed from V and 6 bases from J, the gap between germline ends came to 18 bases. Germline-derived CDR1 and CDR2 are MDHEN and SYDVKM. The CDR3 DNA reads TGTGCCAGCATTCGGCAGGGGGGCAGCAAGACCCAGTACTTC. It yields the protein CASIRQGGSKTQYF.

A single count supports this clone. Written as DNA, the CDR3 is TGTGCCAGCAACCAGTTCACAGATACGCAGTATTTT. Translated: CASNQFTDTQYF. The chain recombines TRBV2 with TRBJ2-3; D remains unclear. Germline V gene data show CDR1 as SNHLY and CDR2 as FYNNEI. The CDR3 is 12 residues long. V lost 7 bases, J lost 2 bases, and 7 bases lay in between. Full variable domain (missing parts from reference TRBV2 and TRBJ2-3): EPEVTQTPSHQVTQMGQEVILRCVPISNHLYFYWYRQILGQKVEFLVSFYNNEISEKSEIFDDQFSVERPDGSNFTLKIRSTKLEDSAMYFCASNQFTDTQYFGPGTRLTVL.

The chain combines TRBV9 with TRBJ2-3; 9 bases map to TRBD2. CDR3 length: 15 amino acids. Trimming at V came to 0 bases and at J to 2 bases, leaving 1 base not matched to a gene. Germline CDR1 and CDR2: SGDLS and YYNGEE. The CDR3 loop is CASSVGGGATDTQYF. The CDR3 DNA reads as TGTGCCAGCAGCGTAGGCGGGGGGGCCACAGATACGCAGTATTTT. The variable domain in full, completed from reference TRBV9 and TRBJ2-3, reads DSGVTQTPKHLITATGQRVTLRCSPRSGDLSVYWYQQSLDQGLQFLIQYYNGEERAKGNILERFSAQQFPDLHSELNLSSLELGDSALYFCASSVGGGATDTQYFGPGTRLTVL.

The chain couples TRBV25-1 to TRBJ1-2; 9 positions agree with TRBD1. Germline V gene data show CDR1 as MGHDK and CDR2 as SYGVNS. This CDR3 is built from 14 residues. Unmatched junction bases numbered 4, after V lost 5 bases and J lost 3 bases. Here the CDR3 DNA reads TGTGCCAGCAGTAGGACAGGGGATCACTATGGCTACACCTTC. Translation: CASSRTGDHYGYTF.

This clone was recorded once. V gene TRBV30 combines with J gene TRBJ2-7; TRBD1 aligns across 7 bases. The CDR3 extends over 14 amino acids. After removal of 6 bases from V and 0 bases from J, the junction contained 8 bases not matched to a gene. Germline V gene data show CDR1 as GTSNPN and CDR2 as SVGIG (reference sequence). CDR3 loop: CACPTGRSSYEQYF. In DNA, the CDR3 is TGTGCCTGTCCGACAGGGCGGAGCTCCTACGAGCAGTACTTC.

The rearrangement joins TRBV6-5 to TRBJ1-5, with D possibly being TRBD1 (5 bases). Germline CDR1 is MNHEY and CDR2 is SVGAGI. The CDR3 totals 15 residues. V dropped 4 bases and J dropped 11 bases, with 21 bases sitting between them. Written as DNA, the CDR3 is TGTGCCAGCAGTTCGGACACCCATCGAATATCAGCCCAGCATTTT. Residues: CASSSDTHRISAQHF.